This T cell receptor (beta chain) is from a study of cytomegalovirus exposure and HLA in healthy donors. General study points: For presence/absence analyses, sequencing depth was assumed to be roughly uniform across donors.

Primers included in the PCR were 60 Vbeta and 13 Jbeta primers. In the original workflow: It was a later analysis that counted roughly 80 million unique TCR beta chains, of which about 10 million were shared. Produced via immunoSEQ multiplex PCR; TCRdb's table is partial and in-frame only. V and J calls and clone size are as listed in that table; D and trimming were resolved from the DNA. The sample holds 110,000 or so clones, 65% to 75% seen once. CDR1 and CDR2 (germline): MNHEY, SMNVEV (reference sequence). Germline trimming cut 5 bases from V and 1 base from J; bases unmatched to any gene: 9. This CDR3 comprises 19 residues. This clone was detected a few times. Its matching antigen is unknown.

The V call is TRBV27, the J call TRBJ2-2; TRBD2 matches at 14 bases. The clonotype originates from a woman between 40 and 50 years old in good health and CMV-seropositive. Sample: PBMCs. CDR3 sequence (DNA): TGTGCCAGCAGTATCGGACTAGCGGGGGGCCAGTTGAACACCGGGGAGCTGTTTTTT. Its protein product is CASSIGLAGGQLNTGELFF.